This T cell receptor (beta chain) derives from a study of shared clonotypes between healthy human individuals. Turning to the study itself: Per donor, three plates held CD4 naive cells, three held CD4 memory, two held CD8 naive and one held CD8 memory.

Details on this clone: The antigen remains unidentified.

Findings of the study overall: Despite large depth, sorted-subset datasets appeared incompletely sequenced.

Each cell subset's genomic DNA was divided evenly among several immunoSEQ plates. Clones were sequenced by immunoSEQ multiplex PCR, and TCRdb holds only the in-frame ones, with some missing. Seen here are about 960,000 clones, roughly 72% observed once, and the top ten hold approximately 1.5%. The length of the CDR3 is 14 residues. V gave up 2 bases and J gave up 1 base, with 8 bases separating them. Germline V gene lookup returns CDR1 MNHEY and CDR2 SMNVEV (reference sequence). Recent acute infections and vaccinations were absent in the healthy HIV-negative adult donors. The source is a man aged 18 to 29 in good health. The sample was memory CD4+ T cells sorted from blood. Subset: CD45RA-negative fraction. The gene calls are TRBV27 and TRBJ1-1; D is ambiguous. The CDR3 sequence: CASSLRVTNTEAFF. The CDR3 coding sequence is TGTGCCAGCAGTTTACGGGTAACGAACACTGAAGCTTTCTTT.